This T cell receptor beta chain was identified in a study of tumor-infiltrating lymphocytes in primary liver carcinoma. About the study: Among the tumors, stages were T1-T3 N0M0 and sizes about 4 to 11 cm.

Co-extraction yielded RNA and DNA from roughly 21-30 mg of unsorted bulk tissue. As for this clonotype: A much larger clone lies one base from this, so it may be a read error.

A constant-region primer served to make TCR beta cDNA from roughly 540 ng total RNA. Sequencing libraries for TCR beta derived from three nested multiplex PCR rounds that used slightly modified ARM-PCR. Each of the first two PCR rounds ran approximately 9 cycles with TRBV1-TRBV30 forward and C-beta reverse primers. TCRdb processed the multiplex PCR reads anew with MiXCR; each CDR3 protein has one entry. The sample holds 50,000 to 70,000 distinct CDR3 sequences, 65% to 80% seen once. This CDR3 is 19 amino acids long. Germline trimming cut 3 bases from V and 4 bases from J; bases unmatched to any gene: 11. The V gene's germline CDR1 is SGHRS and CDR2 YFSETQ.

This TCR was sampled from a man aged 40-50 years with primary liver carcinoma and hepatitis B virus infection. The V and J genes are TRBV5-1 and TRBJ2-2; 14 nucleotides match TRBD2. Input material: liver tumor tissue from sampling region 2. Subset here: tumor region T2, inferior pole. The CDR3 nucleotides read TGCGCCAGCAGCTGGTCGGGACTAGCGGGAGAATTGGTCACCGGGGAGCTGTTTTTT. Protein product: CASSWSGLAGELVTGELFF.